This is a list of T cell receptor beta chains from one sample in a study of CD8 T cells in ankylosing spondylitis. TCRdb re-called the 5' RACE reads with MiXCR, one entry per CDR3 protein. The data show under 300,000 distinct CDR3 sequences, roughly a tenth seen once. The source material was blood, either unsorted or a sorted T cell fraction (not recorded which). The receptors were gathered from a male donor with ankylosing spondylitis or in good health (not recorded which). CDR3s include the opening cysteine and the closing phenylalanine or tryptophan. A D gene is named only where the DNA matches it firmly. Some rows have no size entry. The others give once, few or many, or a class for an expanded clone.

clone_size d_call j_call v_call cdr3_nt cdr3_aa
many - TRBJ2-7 TRBV11-2 TGTGCCAGCAGTTCCTTCGGGATTAACCTCTTCTACGAGCAGTACTTC CASSSFGINLFYEQYF
many - TRBJ2-7 TRBV9 TGTGCCAGCAGCGTAGGGGGCACCAGCGCCAATTACGAGCAGTACTTC CASSVGGTSANYEQYF
few TRBD2 TRBJ2-1 TRBV12-3/TRBV12-4 TGTGCCAGCAGCAGTTTCAGCGGGGCCGCAGATGGAAACGAGCAGTTCTTC CASSSFSGAADGNEQFF
many - TRBJ2-5 TRBV11-2 TGTGCCAGCAGCCCCACTGTAGCAGGAAGATATCAAGAGACCCAGTACTTC CASSPTVAGRYQETQYF
- - TRBJ2-3 TRBV7-2 TGTGCCAGCAGCTCCGGGACACCAGATACGCAGTATTTT CASSSGTPDTQYF
- - TRBJ2-1 TRBV5-1 TGCGCCAGCAGCTTGGAAATCGGGGGTGAGCAGTTCTTC CASSLEIGGEQFF
many - TRBJ1-2 TRBV9 TGTGCCAGCACTTCAGGGATCGGGAGCTATGGCTACACCTTC CASTSGIGSYGYTF
many - TRBJ2-4 TRBV5-1 TGCGCCAGCAGTGCGGGGGCGCGGGAAAACATTCAGTACTTC CASSAGARENIQYF
many - TRBJ2-5 TRBV27 TGTGCCAGCAGCGATAGCCTCCAAGAGACCCAGTACTTC CASSDSLQETQYF
- - TRBJ1-6 TRBV7-9 TGTGCCAGCAGCTTAAACCAAGGACCCACGAAGGGCTCACCCCTCCACTTT CASSLNQGPTKGSPLHF